The 28 T cell receptor beta chains in this list originate from one sample, sequenced in a study of CD8+ T cells in alopecia areata. cDNA prepared by RNA extraction and subsequent reverse transcription served as the template for sequencing. The assay was immunoSEQ multiplex PCR, and TCRdb's table has in-frame clones only and misses some. Among about 190,000 clones listed, roughly 66% were seen once. Indicated treatment: oral pan-JAK inhibitor, 5-10 mg twice daily. Specimen: CD4+ T cells sorted from blood, collected at week 24, from a patient treated with tofacitinib. All receptors come from a human donor with alopecia areata.

This chain links TRBV9 with TRBJ2-3; no firm D call. There are 16 residues in the CDR3. Germline V gives CDR1 SGDLS, CDR2 YYNGEE. V gave up 0 bases and J gave up 0 bases, with 11 bases separating them. CDR3 in amino acids: CASSVGPAPSTDTQYF. The CDR3, as DNA: TGTGCCAGCAGCGTAGGTCCGGCGCCTAGCACAGATACGCAGTATTTT.

V gene TRBV2 combines with J gene TRBJ2-7; no definite D call. Trimming stripped 0 bases from V and 7 bases from J, with 7 bases between. Germline CDR1 and CDR2: SNHLY and FYNNEI. CDR3 size: 12 residues. CDR3 sequence (DNA): TGTGCCAGCAGTGAAGCCGGGTGGGAGCAGTACTTC. Translation gives CASSEAGWEQYF.

V and J are TRBV29-1 and TRBJ1-2; D might be TRBD1 (5 bases). The CDR3 has 14 residues. V was clipped by 0 bases and J by 7 bases, with 15 bases between them. Germline CDR1 and CDR2: SQVTM and ANQGSEA. CDR3 bases: TGCAGCGTTGAAGACAAGCGGCAGGGATCTGGCTACACCTTC. It is translated as CSVEDKRQGSGYTF.

This clone was observed a handful of times. The rearrangement uses TRBV7-8 and TRBJ1-1, with TRBD1 identical over 7 bases. Germline lookup yields CDR1 SGHVS and CDR2 FQNEAQ. The trim removed 2 bases at V and 4 bases at J, leaving 10 bases unmatched. The CDR3 sequence is 16 residues long. For the CDR3, the DNA is TGTGCCAGCAGCTTATGGTTTAGGGGGCAGGGCACTGAAGCTTTCTTT. This sequence encodes CASSLWFRGQGTEAFF.

The J gene is TRBJ2-1, the V gene TRBV29-1; TRBD2 matches at 7 bases. The J segment lost 9 bases and the V segment lost 5 bases, leaving 1 base of the junction unmatched. The CDR3 sequence is 10 residues long. CDR1 SQVTM and CDR2 ANQGSEA come from the germline V gene. CDR3 sequence (DNA): TGCAGCGTTCGGGGGGTTGAGCAGTTCTTC. It encodes CSVRGVEQFF.

Written as DNA, the CDR3 is TGTGCCAGCGGGCCCGTTCGGGACTCCTATGGCTACACCTTC. Encoded protein: CASGPVRDSYGYTF. The rearrangement links TRBV5-6 to TRBJ1-2, with a possible D match to TRBD1 (5 bases). Germline CDR1 and CDR2: SGHDT and YYEEEE. There are 14 residues in the CDR3. Trimming shortened V by 7 bases and J by 4 bases, and 17 bases separated the two germline ends.

The gene calls are TRBV7-2 and TRBJ1-6; 7 nucleotides agree with TRBD1. Trimming cost V 7 bases and J 6 bases; bases outside gene matches: 6. CDR1 SGHTA and CDR2 FQGNSA come from the germline V gene. This CDR3 has 14 amino acids. The CDR3 is CASNRDSPNSPLHF. The CDR3 nucleotides read TGTGCCAGCAACAGGGACAGTCCTAATTCACCCCTCCACTTT. The full variable domain, completed using reference TRBV7-2 and TRBJ1-6, is GAGVSQSPSNKVTEKGKDVELRCDPISGHTALYWYRQSLGQGLEFLIYFQGNSAPDKSGLPSDRFSAERTGGSVSTLTIQRTQQEDSAVYLCASNRDSPNSPLHFGNGTRLTVT.

The rearrangement joins TRBV2 to TRBJ1-6; D is unresolved. Germline assignment: CDR1 SNHLY and CDR2 FYNNEI. This CDR3 is 13 amino acids long. V gave up 0 bases and J gave up 9 bases, with 6 bases separating them. The CDR3, as DNA: TGTGCCAGCAGTGAAGCGCTTGCTTCACCCCTCCACTTT. Protein: CASSEALASPLHF.

This chain links TRBV29-1 with TRBJ2-3; TRBD2 matches at 15 bases. CDR3 length: 16 residues. Germline assignment: CDR1 SQVTM and CDR2 ANQGSEA. Trimming took 6 bases from V and 2 from J; bases not matched to a gene: 6. The CDR3 nucleotides read TGCAGCGTCACCGGGACTAGCGGGGGGCACACAGATACGCAGTATTTT. Protein product: CSVTGTSGGHTDTQYF.

The chain recombines TRBV19 with TRBJ2-1, with D possibly being TRBD2 (5 bases). CDR1 is LNHDA and CDR2 is SQIVND in the germline V gene (reference sequence). The CDR3 extends over 15 amino acids. With 6 bases removed from V and 6 bases from J, the gap between germline ends came to 18 bases. The CDR3 bases are TGTGCCAGTAGGGACTCTCCACAGAATTTCAATGAGCAGTTCTTC. Translating it yields CASRDSPQNFNEQFF.

This rearrangement joins TRBV6-1 to TRBJ1-1; 7 bases map to TRBD1. Germline V gene sequence: CDR1 MNHNS, CDR2 SASEGT. CDR3 length: 15 residues. The V segment lost 7 bases and the J segment 1 base; nucleotides outside the gene matches: 9. The CDR3: CASNIAGQRNTEAFF. DNA of the CDR3: TGTGCCAGCAATATCGCGGGACAGAGGAACACTGAAGCTTTCTTT.

This clone has a handful of counts. DNA of the CDR3: TGTGCCAGCAGCCCAAACGGGGGGACAGGCAATGAGCAGTTCTTC. Translating it yields CASSPNGGTGNEQFF. The genes are TRBV5-4 and TRBJ2-1; D is possibly TRBD1 (8 bases). Germline lookup yields CDR1 SGHNT and CDR2 YYREEE (reference sequence). CDR3 length: 15 residues. V lost 4 bases, J lost 6 bases, and 17 bases lay in between. The full variable domain, in which reference TRBV5-4 and TRBJ2-1 provide the parts outside the CDR3, is ETGVTQSPTHLIKTRGQQVTLRCSSQSGHNTVSWYQQALGQGPQFIFQYYREEENGRGNFPPRFSGLQFPNYSSELNVNALELDDSALYLCASSPNGGTGNEQFFGPGTRLTVL.

The chain employs TRBV29-1 and TRBJ2-1; 8 bases are shared with TRBD2. This CDR3 has 15 amino acids. Germline V gene lookup returns CDR1 SQVTM and CDR2 ANQGSEA. Losses at the gene ends were 5 bases for V and 8 bases for J; bases not matched to a gene: 14. This chain's CDR3 is CSVSVPLVTSDEQFF. CDR3 DNA sequence: TGCAGCGTTTCGGTTCCACTCGTGACTAGCGATGAGCAGTTCTTC.

The V and J genes are TRBV15 and TRBJ2-5; D possibly matches TRBD1 or TRBD2 (6 bases each). CDR3 length: 15 amino acids. In germline, CDR1 is LNHNV, CDR2 YYDKDF (reference sequence). The germline V and J ends were trimmed by 1 base and 3 bases, with 12 bases remaining between them. The CDR3 DNA sequence: TGTGCCACCAGCAGAGGCGACGGGGGCGAAGAGACCCAGTACTTC. Translation gives CATSRGDGGEETQYF. Looking up the rest from reference TRBV15 and TRBJ2-5 gives the full variable domain: DAMVIQNPRYQVTQFGKPVTLSCSQTLNHNVMYWYQQKSSQAPKLLFHYYDKDFNNEADTPDNFQSRRPNTSFCFLDIRSPGLGDTAMYLCATSRGDGGEETQYFGPGTRLLVL.

This clone showed up just a few times. V is TRBV2 and J is TRBJ1-1; D ambiguous. The CDR3 sequence is 12 residues long. V was cut by 7 bases and J by 1 base, with 7 bases left in between. Germline CDR1 SNHLY, CDR2 FYNNEI. CDR3 bases: TGTGCCAGCATTTCCGAGAACACTGAAGCTTTCTTT. Amino acids: CASISENTEAFF.

This clone was seen only a few times. This rearrangement joins TRBV2 to TRBJ1-5; TRBD1 matches at 7 bases. The J segment lost 8 bases and the V segment lost 5 bases, leaving 6 bases of the junction unmatched. The CDR3 totals 13 residues. CDR1 is SNHLY and CDR2 is FYNNEI in the germline V gene. The CDR3: CASSFQGVEPQHF. In DNA form, the CDR3 reads TGTGCCAGCAGTTTCCAGGGGGTTGAGCCCCAGCATTTT.

This clone was counted once. The chain recombines TRBV5-1 with TRBJ2-5, with D possibly matching TRBD1 (5 bases). V dropped 0 bases and J dropped 5 bases, with 11 bases sitting between them. The germline V gene has CDR1 SGHRS and CDR2 YFSETQ. There are 14 residues in the CDR3. The CDR3 DNA reads TGCGCCAGCAGCTTGGGGACATGGTGGGAGACCCAGTACTTC. Translation gives CASSLGTWWETQYF. Using reference TRBV5-1 and TRBJ2-5 for the parts outside the CDR3, the full variable domain is KAGVTQTPRYLIKTRGQQVTLSCSPISGHRSVSWYQQTPGQGLQFLFEYFSETQRNKGNFPGRFSGRQFSNSRSEMNVSTLELGDSALYLCASSLGTWWETQYFGPGTRLLVL.

CDR3 sequence: CASSLDLATGELFF. The CDR3 coding sequence is TGTGCCAGCAGCTTAGATTTGGCTACCGGGGAGCTGTTTTTT. The V and J genes are TRBV11-3 and TRBJ2-2; D ambiguous. The CDR3 length is 14 residues. V dropped 0 bases and J dropped 5 bases, with 7 bases sitting between them. Germline lookup yields CDR1 SGHNT and CDR2 YENEEA.

On this clone: The germline gene is not matched at one end of the junction; a read error may be the cause. V and J are TRBV30 and TRBJ1-3; possible D gene TRBD1, 5 bases. The CDR3 spans 12 residues. Per germline, CDR1 GTSNPN and CDR2 SVGIG (reference sequence). CDR3 sequence: CAWSVQGSTIYF. CDR3 nucleotides: TGTGCCTGGAGTGTGCAGGGAAGCACCATATATTTT.

V and J are TRBV2 and TRBJ2-7; TRBD1 is a possible D gene (6 bases). The V gene's germline CDR1 is SNHLY and CDR2 FYNNEI. The V gene lost 0 bases and the J gene lost 7 bases, with 10 bases spanning the gap. The CDR3 runs to 13 residues. CDR3 in DNA: TGTGCCAGCAGTGAAGCCCCAACAGGGGAGCAGTACTTC. It yields the protein CASSEAPTGEQYF.

The chain combines TRBV30 with TRBJ1-2, with D hard to call. Germline CDR1 and CDR2: GTSNPN and SVGIG (reference sequence). V was trimmed by 5 bases and J by 6 bases, leaving 13 bases between them. This CDR3 contains 12 residues. CDR3 bases: TGTGCCTGGGACGAACGTGGGCATGGCTACACCTTC. Protein product: CAWDERGHGYTF.

V usage is TRBV30 and J usage is TRBJ1-2; D is perhaps TRBD1 (5 bases). The CDR3 consists of 14 residues. Trimming cost V 4 bases and J 4 bases, with 16 bases left between them. The germline V gene encodes CDR1 GTSNPN and CDR2 SVGIG (reference sequence). CDR3 coding DNA: TGTGCCTGGACCCCGTGGCAGGGTGGCTATGGCTACACCTTC. Its translation: CAWTPWQGGYGYTF.

The chain employs TRBV5-1 and TRBJ1-2; 7 bases are a match to TRBD1. Germline CDR1 is SGHRS and CDR2 is YFSETQ. This CDR3 has 16 residues. The junction had 17 bases not matched to a gene; V was cut back by 4 bases and J by 8 bases. CDR3 nucleotide sequence: TGCGCCAGCAGCCATCAAACCGCCACAGGGGTTGAAGGCTACACCTTC. It is translated as CASSHQTATGVEGYTF.

The chain joins TRBV5-1 to TRBJ2-2, with D perhaps matching TRBD1 or TRBD2 (6 bases each). The CDR3 is 17 residues long. The V gene's germline CDR1 is SGHRS and CDR2 YFSETQ. Trimming left V 4 bases short and J 0 bases short, with 16 bases between. The CDR3 nucleotides read TGCGCCAGCAGCGCGGGGAGACAGGAGGCGAACACCGGGGAGCTGTTTTTT. It codes for CASSAGRQEANTGELFF.

The chain joins TRBV15 to TRBJ2-5; D is unresolved. Germline V gives CDR1 LNHNV, CDR2 YYDKDF (reference sequence). This CDR3 contains 14 residues. The V end was cut by 1 base, the J end by 1 base, with 7 bases between. CDR3 protein: CATSRVSLQETQYF. The CDR3 nucleotides read TGTGCCACCAGCAGAGTGAGCCTCCAAGAGACCCAGTACTTC.

The rearrangement uses TRBV29-1 and TRBJ1-2; 8 bases map to TRBD1. The CDR3 sequence is 14 residues long. V was pared by 7 bases and J by 2 bases, with 9 bases of the junction left unmatched. Germline CDR1 SQVTM, CDR2 ANQGSEA. CDR3 residues: CSAYAGGANYGYTF. The CDR3 DNA is TGCAGCGCCTACGCAGGGGGCGCGAACTATGGCTACACCTTC.

The V call is TRBV5-1, the J call TRBJ2-7, with TRBD1 matching over 8 bases. Per germline, CDR1 SGHRS and CDR2 YFSETQ. V shed 4 bases, J shed 3 bases, and the junction held 9 bases outside the gene matches. The CDR3 has 15 residues. CDR3 amino acids: CASSDRTRGLYEQYF. DNA of the CDR3: TGCGCCAGCAGCGATCGGACCAGGGGGCTCTACGAGCAGTACTTC. Together with reference TRBV5-1 and TRBJ2-7, the CDR3 gives the full variable domain: KAGVTQTPRYLIKTRGQQVTLSCSPISGHRSVSWYQQTPGQGLQFLFEYFSETQRNKGNFPGRFSGRQFSNSRSEMNVSTLELGDSALYLCASSDRTRGLYEQYFGPGTRLTVT.

This chain uses TRBV6-1 with TRBJ2-5; D is ambiguous. The CDR3 has 13 residues. V dropped 4 bases and J dropped 1 base, with 7 bases sitting between them. Germline V CDR1 and CDR2: MNHNS, SASEGT. The CDR3, as DNA: TGTGCCAGCAGTGGGCAGCTCCAAGAGACCCAGTACTTC. Translation gives CASSGQLQETQYF.